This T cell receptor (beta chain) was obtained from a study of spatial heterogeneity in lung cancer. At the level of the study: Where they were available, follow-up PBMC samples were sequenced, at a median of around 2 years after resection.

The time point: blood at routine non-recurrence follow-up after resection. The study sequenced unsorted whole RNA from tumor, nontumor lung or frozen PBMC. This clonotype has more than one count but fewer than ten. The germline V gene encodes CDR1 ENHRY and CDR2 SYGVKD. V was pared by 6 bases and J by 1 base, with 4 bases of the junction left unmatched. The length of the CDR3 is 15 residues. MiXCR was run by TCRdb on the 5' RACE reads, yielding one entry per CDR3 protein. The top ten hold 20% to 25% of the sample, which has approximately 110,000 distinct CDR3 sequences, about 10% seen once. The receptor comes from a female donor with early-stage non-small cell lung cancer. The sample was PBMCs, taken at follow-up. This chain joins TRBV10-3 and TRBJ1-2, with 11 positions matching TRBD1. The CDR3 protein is CAISGTGGLNYGYTF. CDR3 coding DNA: TGTGCCATCAGCGGGACAGGGGGACTTAACTATGGCTACACCTTC.